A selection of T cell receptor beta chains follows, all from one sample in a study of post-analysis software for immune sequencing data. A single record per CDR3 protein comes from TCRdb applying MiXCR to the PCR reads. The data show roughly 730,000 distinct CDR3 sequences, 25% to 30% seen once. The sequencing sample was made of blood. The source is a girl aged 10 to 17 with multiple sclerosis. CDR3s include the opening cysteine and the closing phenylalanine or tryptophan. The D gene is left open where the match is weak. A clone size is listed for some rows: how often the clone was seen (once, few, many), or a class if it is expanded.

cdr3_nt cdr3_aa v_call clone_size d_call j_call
TGCAGCATTGACACAGGTCCCCACTCTGGGGCCAACGTCCTGACTTTC CSIDTGPHSGANVLTF TRBV29-1 - - TRBJ2-6
TGCAGTGTAGTAGGGGGAGGGAATTCCTACAATGAGCAGTTCTTC CSVVGGGNSYNEQFF TRBV20-1 few - TRBJ2-1
TGTGCCAGCAGCCTCCAGGGGAAGGATGGCGGGGAGCTGTTTTTT CASSLQGKDGGELFF TRBV6-6 - - TRBJ2-2
TGTGCCAGCAGCAGTGAGTTGGGAGATGCGCAGTATTTT CASSSELGDAQYF TRBV12-3/TRBV12-4 - - TRBJ2-3
TGTGCCAGCAGTCTTCTTCGGGACGCATCCCAAAAGGAAAGGAACATTCAGTACTTC CASSLLRDASQKERNIQYF TRBV13 - - TRBJ2-4
TGCAGTGCTAGTGGGACTAGCGGGAGCAGCGTTGTTGAGCAGTTCTTC CSASGTSGSSVVEQFF TRBV20-1 few TRBD2 TRBJ2-1
TGCAGTGCTAGACCCAGGTTTACCTCCTACGAGCAGTACTTC CSARPRFTSYEQYF TRBV20-1 few - TRBJ2-7
TGTGCTAGTGGCCTCATTTCGGGACAGGGGCGAAATGAGCAGTTCTTC CASGLISGQGRNEQFF TRBV12-5 - TRBD1 TRBJ2-1
TGTGCCACCAGCAGAGATTTGGGCGGGAATCAGCCCCAGCATTTT CATSRDLGGNQPQHF TRBV15 - - TRBJ1-5
TGTGCCAGCAGTTTTGGGGGTGTGGGCTACGAGCAGTACTTC CASSFGGVGYEQYF TRBV28 - - TRBJ2-7
TGCGCCAGCAGCCCAGGGAGTTTTAGCACAGATACGCAGTATTTT CASSPGSFSTDTQYF TRBV5-1 - - TRBJ2-3
TGTGCCAGCAGCCGGGGTGAGAGCTACAATGAGCAGTTCTTC CASSRGESYNEQFF TRBV7-9 - - TRBJ2-1
TGCGCCAGCGGACAGGGGAGCAATTCACCCCTCCACTTT CASGQGSNSPLHF TRBV5-1 - TRBD1 TRBJ1-6
TGTGCCAGCAGCTTGTCGGGTAGTACGGAGACCCAGTACTTC CASSLSGSTETQYF TRBV5-6 - - TRBJ2-5
TGCGCCAGCAGCTCGAGGACTATCAGAGATGAGCAGTTCTTC CASSSRTIRDEQFF TRBV5-1 few - TRBJ2-1
TGCAGTGCTAGACCAGGGGGGAGCAATCAGCCCCAGCATTTT CSARPGGSNQPQHF TRBV20-1 few TRBD1 TRBJ1-5
TGTGCCAGCAGTTACTCGAGTTACAATGAGCAGTTCTTC CASSYSSYNEQFF TRBV6-5 many - TRBJ2-1
TGTGCCAGCAGTGAACACGGGTCCTACGAGCAGTACTTC CASSEHGSYEQYF TRBV25-1 - - TRBJ2-7
TGTGCCAGCAGCCAGTCGACAGGGGCTAATGAAAAACTGTTTTTT CASSQSTGANEKLFF TRBV4-2 - TRBD1 TRBJ1-4
TGCAGTGCTAGATTCCAGGCCCGCGATACGCAGTATTTT CSARFQARDTQYF TRBV20-1 few - TRBJ2-3
TGTGCCAGCCAACAATTTCCGCTAGCGGGGTACAATGAGCAGTTCTTC CASQQFPLAGYNEQFF TRBV27 - TRBD2 TRBJ2-1
TGTGCCAGCAGTGAAGGGAGGCGGGAGCAGTACTTC CASSEGRREQYF TRBV6-1 - - TRBJ2-7